The rows below give T cell receptor beta chains drawn from one sample of a study of blood T cell repertoires in COVID-19. TCRdb keeps only in-frame clones here, not all; method: immunoSEQ multiplex PCR. The sample lists roughly 88,000 clones, around nine tenths seen once, with about 18% in the top ten. Material: peripheral blood. All receptors derive from a woman aged 55-69 years with COVID-19, enrolled during active disease. Each CDR3 is given with its conserved first and last residue. The order of the fields is D gene, V gene, J gene, CDR3 length, clone size, CDR3 protein, CDR3 DNA. D genes are given only for firm matches. Not all rows give a size; the values are once, few, many and, for expanded clones, a class.

TRBD2	TRBV6-5	TRBJ2-3	14	NA	CASRRAGGVDTQYF	TGTGCCAGCAGGAGAGCGGGGGGGGTAGATACGCAGTATTTT
NA	TRBV6-5	TRBJ2-7	16	NA	CASSYRSGTLTYEQYF	TGTGCCAGCAGTTACCGGTCCGGGACACTCACCTACGAGCAGTACTTC
TRBD1	TRBV7-6	TRBJ1-6	14	NA	CASSRTGLGSPLHF	TGTGCCAGCAGCCGGACAGGCCTAGGATCACCCCTCCACTTT
NA	TRBV12-3/TRBV12-4	TRBJ1-1	12	NA	CASTVDRTRTYF	TGTGCCAGCACCGTCGACAGGACCCGAACTTATTTT
TRBD1	TRBV18	TRBJ1-3	16	NA	CASSPPGTGTGNTIYF	TGTGCCAGCTCACCACCCGGGACAGGGACTGGAAACACCATATATTTT
NA	TRBV6-5	TRBJ2-7	15	NA	CASAQPPGRGNEQYF	TGTGCCAGCGCCCAACCACCGGGCCGGGGGAACGAGCAGTACTTC
NA	TRBV30	TRBJ2-1	11	NA	CAWSRTNGQFF	TGTGCCTGGAGCCGAACTAATGGGCAGTTCTTC
NA	TRBV1	TRBJ1-1	15	once	CTSSQRQDLNTEAFF	TGCACCAGCAGCCAGAGACAGGACTTGAACACTGAAGCTTTCTTT
TRBD2	TRBV9	TRBJ2-2	21	few	CASSATLGRGSPLANTGELFF	TGTGCCAGCAGCGCGACCCTCGGGAGGGGGTCTCCTTTGGCGAACACCGGGGAGCTGTTTTTT
NA	TRBV3-1/TRBV3-2	TRBJ2-5	15	NA	CASSPTTRTRETQYF	TGTGCCAGCAGCCCAACTACTAGGACGCGGGAGACCCAGTACTTC
NA	TRBV9	TRBJ1-2	12	NA	CASSGEGRAVTF	TGTGCCAGCAGCGGAGAAGGGAGGGCGGTCACCTTC
NA	TRBV6-2/TRBV6-3	TRBJ2-7	15	once	CASSFRQLLSYEQYF	TGTGCCAGCAGTTTCAGACAGTTACTATCCTACGAGCAGTACTTC
NA	TRBV5-4	TRBJ2-7	14	NA	CASSLGVFGGEQYF	TGTGCCAGCAGCTTAGGGGTATTTGGTGGCGAGCAGTACTTC
NA	TRBV3-1/TRBV3-2	TRBJ2-5	15	NA	CASSRVRGKQETQYF	TGTGCCAGCAGCCGCGTCAGGGGAAAACAAGAGACCCAGTACTTC
TRBD1	TRBV7-8	TRBJ1-5	16	NA	CASSARTGGGNQPQHF	TGTGCCAGCAGCGCCCGAACAGGGGGGGGGAATCAGCCCCAGCATTTT
NA	TRBV5-6	TRBJ1-6	14	NA	CASSLKTESYPLHF	TGTGCCAGCAGCTTAAAGACAGAGTCGTATCCCCTCCACTTT
TRBD1	TRBV6-5	TRBJ1-2	15	NA	CASSYGDRGGYGYTF	TGTGCCAGCAGTTACGGGGACAGGGGCGGCTATGGCTACACCTTC
TRBD1	TRBV2	TRBJ1-2	15	NA	CASSSPGTGSYGYTF	TGTGCCAGCAGTAGTCCCGGGACAGGGTCCTATGGCTACACCTTC
NA	TRBV19	TRBJ2-6	15	NA	CASSIGGSGANVLTF	TGTGCCAGTAGTATAGGAGGGTCTGGGGCCAACGTCCTGACTTTC
TRBD2	TRBV6-6	TRBJ2-1	14	NA	CASSLTGGNNEQFF	TGTGCCAGCAGTTTAACCGGGGGGAACAATGAGCAGTTCTTC
NA	TRBV12-3/TRBV12-4	TRBJ1-2	13	few	CASSLTPTGGYTF	TGTGCCAGCAGTTTAACACCTACGGGTGGCTACACCTTC
NA	TRBV7-9	TRBJ2-7	15	NA	CASSLAGDFSYEQYF	TGTGCCAGCAGCTTAGCGGGGGACTTCTCCTACGAGCAGTACTTC
NA	TRBV6-6	TRBJ1-2	15	NA	CASTRGGPLNYGYTF	TGTGCCAGCACCCGGGGGGGGCCCCTTAACTATGGCTACACCTTC
NA	TRBV4-1	TRBJ1-5	17	few	CASSQALGQGGKQPQHF	TGCGCCAGCAGCCAAGCATTGGGGCAGGGAGGGAAACAGCCCCAGCATTTT
NA	TRBV6-5	TRBJ1-2	13	NA	CASSTGLGYGYTF	TGTGCCAGCAGCACAGGGCTAGGCTATGGCTACACCTTC
NA	TRBV15	TRBJ2-3	15	NA	CATGRTDYHTDTQYF	TGTGCCACCGGTCGCACAGACTACCACACAGATACGCAGTATTTT
NA	TRBV5-6	TRBJ1-5	15	NA	CASSVLIRPDQPQHF	TGTGCCAGCAGCGTGTTGATCAGGCCGGATCAGCCCCAGCATTTT
NA	TRBV7-9	TRBJ2-7	18	NA	CASSLGRTGTTKTYEQYF	TGTGCCAGCAGCTTAGGGCGAACCGGGACAACAAAAACCTACGAGCAGTACTTC
NA	TRBV4-1	TRBJ2-7	16	once	CASSQTVAGGDYEQYF	TGCGCCAGCAGCCAGACAGTGGCTGGAGGGGACTACGAGCAGTACTTC
NA	TRBV4-2	TRBJ1-2	15	NA	CASSQEPTVNYGYTF	TGTGCCAGCAGCCAAGAACCGACAGTTAACTATGGCTACACCTTC
TRBD1	TRBV6-6	TRBJ1-1	15	once	CASRLGQGKNTEAFF	TGTGCCAGCAGACTCGGACAGGGGAAGAACACTGAAGCTTTCTTT
NA	TRBV12-3/TRBV12-4	TRBJ2-5	13	NA	CASSQTEKETQYF	TGTGCCAGCAGCCAAACAGAAAAAGAGACCCAGTACTTC
NA	TRBV28	TRBJ1-2	13	NA	CASMAGLTYGYTF	TGTGCCAGCATGGCGGGCCTTACCTATGGCTACACCTTC
TRBD1	TRBV15	TRBJ1-2	14	NA	CATSRPSGTGGYTF	TGTGCCACCAGCAGACCCTCCGGGACAGGCGGCTACACCTTC
NA	TRBV4-3	TRBJ1-6	15	few	CASSQDFGYDSPLHF	TGCGCCAGCAGCCAAGATTTCGGTTATGATTCACCCCTCCACTTT
NA	TRBV4-2	TRBJ2-1	14	NA	CASSQALTRNEQFF	TGTGCCAGCAGCCAAGCCCTCACTAGGAATGAGCAGTTCTTC
NA	TRBV28	TRBJ2-1	15	NA	CASSRGSTGNNEQFF	TGTGCCAGCAGTCGGGGGTCGACGGGGAACAATGAGCAGTTCTTC
TRBD1	TRBV29-1	TRBJ2-7	14	NA	CSVEEDGTAYEQYF	TGCAGCGTTGAAGAGGACGGGACAGCCTACGAGCAGTACTTC
TRBD1	TRBV4-3	TRBJ1-2	17	NA	CASSQEAAGTVFYGYTF	TGCGCCAGCAGCCAAGAAGCCGCCGGGACAGTCTTCTATGGCTACACCTTC
NA	TRBV2	TRBJ1-4	15	NA	CASSGSWGLNEKLFF	TGTGCCAGCAGTGGGTCGTGGGGGCTTAATGAAAAACTGTTTTTT
NA	TRBV25-1	TRBJ2-6	16	NA	CASSEMGGSGANVLTF	TGTGCCAGCAGTGAGATGGGGGGCTCTGGGGCCAACGTCCTGACTTTC
NA	TRBV28	TRBJ1-3	11	NA	CASTARETIYF	TGTGCCAGCACCGCGCGGGAGACCATATATTTT
NA	TRBV3-1/TRBV3-2	TRBJ1-1	14	NA	CASSQVQGQTEAFF	TGTGCCAGCAGCCAGGTTCAGGGCCAGACCGAAGCTTTCTTT
NA	TRBV19	TRBJ2-4	14	NA	CASIAQGAKNIQYF	TGTGCCAGTATTGCACAGGGAGCCAAAAACATTCAGTACTTC
TRBD2	TRBV27	TRBJ2-1	11	NA	CASRDSGGPFF	TGTGCCAGCAGGGACAGCGGGGGGCCGTTCTTC
NA	TRBV19	TRBJ1-1	14	NA	CASSQGRLESQTFF	TGTGCCAGTAGCCAGGGGCGGTTGGAGTCCCAAACTTTCTTT
NA	TRBV29-1	TRBJ2-2	16	NA	CSVVFPGKVSTGELFF	TGCAGCGTTGTCTTTCCAGGGAAAGTGAGCACCGGGGAGCTGTTTTTT
NA	TRBV30	TRBJ2-7	12	NA	CAWRVSDYEQYF	TGTGCCTGGAGGGTTAGCGACTACGAGCAGTACTTC
TRBD1	TRBV5-1	TRBJ2-6	16	NA	CASSAGQGAGANVLTF	TGCGCCAGCAGCGCGGGACAGGGGGCTGGGGCCAACGTCCTGACTTTC
TRBD2	TRBV18	TRBJ2-2	16	NA	CASSTRSGTSAGELFF	TGTGCCAGCTCAACAAGAAGCGGGACTAGCGCCGGGGAGCTGTTTTTT
NA	TRBV6-1	TRBJ1-1	14	NA	CASTDWGGATEAFF	TGTGCCAGCACCGATTGGGGGGGGGCCACTGAAGCTTTCTTT
NA	TRBV3-1/TRBV3-2	TRBJ1-3	16	NA	CASSQGLGPSGNTIYF	TGTGCCAGCAGCCAAGGGCTGGGGCCCTCTGGAAACACCATATATTTT
NA	TRBV11-2	TRBJ2-7	15	NA	CASSRPTKGLYEQYF	TGTGCCAGCAGCCGCCCTACAAAGGGACTTTACGAGCAGTACTTC
NA	TRBV25-1	TRBJ1-2	12	NA	CASSLQGFGYTF	TGTGCCAGCAGTCTACAGGGTTTTGGCTACACCTTC